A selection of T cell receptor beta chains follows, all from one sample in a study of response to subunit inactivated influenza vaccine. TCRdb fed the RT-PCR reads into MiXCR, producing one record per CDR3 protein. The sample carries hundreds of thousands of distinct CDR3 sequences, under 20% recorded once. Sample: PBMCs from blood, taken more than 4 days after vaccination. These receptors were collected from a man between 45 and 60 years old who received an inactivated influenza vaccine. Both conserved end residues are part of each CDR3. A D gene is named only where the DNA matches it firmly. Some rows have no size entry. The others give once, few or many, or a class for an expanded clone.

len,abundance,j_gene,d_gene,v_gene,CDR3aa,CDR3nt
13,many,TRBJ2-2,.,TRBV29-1,CSVARPNTGELFF,TGCAGCGTTGCAAGACCGAACACCGGGGAGCTGTTTTTT
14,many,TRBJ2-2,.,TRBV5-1,CASSRGDPTGELFF,TGCGCCAGCAGCAGGGGGGACCCTACCGGGGAGCTGTTTTTT
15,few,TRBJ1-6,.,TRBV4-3,CASSRRGQGDSPLHF,TGCGCCAGCAGCCGTCGTGGGCAGGGTGATTCACCCCTCCACTTT
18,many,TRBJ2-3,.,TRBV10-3,CAISGHLEGPRGTDTQYF,TGTGCCATCAGTGGGCATCTAGAAGGTCCTAGGGGCACAGATACGCAGTATTTT
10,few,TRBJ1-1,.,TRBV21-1,CATRQGKAFF,TGTGCCACCCGACAGGGGAAGGCTTTCTTT
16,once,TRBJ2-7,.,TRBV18,CASSPEMRGSSYEQYF,TGTGCCAGCTCACCAGAAATGAGGGGGAGCTCCTACGAGCAGTACTTC
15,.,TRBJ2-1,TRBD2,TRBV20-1,CSARVAGGIYNEQFF,TGCAGTGCTAGAGTAGCGGGAGGAATATACAATGAGCAGTTCTTC
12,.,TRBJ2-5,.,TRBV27,CASGPFQETQYF,TGTGCCAGTGGTCCTTTCCAAGAGACCCAGTACTTC
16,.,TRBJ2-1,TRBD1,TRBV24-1,CATSGGDRAVYNEQFF,TGTGCCACCAGTGGAGGGGACAGGGCCGTCTACAATGAGCAGTTCTTC
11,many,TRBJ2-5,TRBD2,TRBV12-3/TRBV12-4,CASLGRGTQYF,TGTGCCAGCCTAGGGAGGGGGACCCAGTACTTC
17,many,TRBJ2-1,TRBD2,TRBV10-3,CAISETPAGGPRNEQFF,TGTGCCATCAGCGAGACCCCAGCGGGAGGGCCTCGCAATGAGCAGTTCTTC
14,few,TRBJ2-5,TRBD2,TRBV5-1,CASSHSGIKETQYF,TGCGCCAGCAGCCATAGCGGGATAAAAGAGACCCAGTACTTC
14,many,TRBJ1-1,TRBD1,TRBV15,CATSRETGGTEAFF,TGTGCCACCAGCAGAGAAACAGGGGGCACTGAAGCTTTCTTT
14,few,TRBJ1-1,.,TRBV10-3,CATRPAGENTEAFF,TGTGCCACCCGACCCGCGGGAGAGAACACTGAAGCTTTCTTT
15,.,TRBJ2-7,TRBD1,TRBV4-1,CASSHRDSSSYEQYF,TGCGCCAGCAGCCATCGGGACAGTAGCTCCTACGAGCAGTACTTC
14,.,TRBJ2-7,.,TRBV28,CASRPGSNSYEQYF,TGTGCCAGCAGACCCGGGTCCAATTCCTACGAGCAGTACTTC
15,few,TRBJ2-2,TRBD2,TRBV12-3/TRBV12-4,CASTGLAGGHRELFF,TGTGCCAGCACCGGACTAGCGGGGGGGCACCGGGAGCTGTTTTTT
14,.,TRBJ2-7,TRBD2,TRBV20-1,CSALDGTSGYEQYF,TGCAGTGCTTTGGATGGGACTAGCGGCTACGAGCAGTACTTC
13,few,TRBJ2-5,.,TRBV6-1,CASRREAWETQYF,TGTGCCAGCAGGAGGGAGGCGTGGGAGACCCAGTACTTC
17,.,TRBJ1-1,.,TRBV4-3,CASSQEFRFGGWGEAFF,.
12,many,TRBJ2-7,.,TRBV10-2,CASGDGFYEQYF,TGCGCCAGCGGGGACGGTTTCTACGAGCAGTACTTC
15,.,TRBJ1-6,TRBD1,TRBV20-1,CSARGTGTGDSPLHF,TGCAGTGCTAGAGGAACCGGGACAGGGGATTCACCCCTCCACTTT
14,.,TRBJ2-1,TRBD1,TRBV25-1,CASSEGTGAHEQFF,TGTGCCAGCAGTGAGGGGACAGGAGCCCATGAGCAGTTCTTC
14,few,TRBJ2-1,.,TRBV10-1,CASSESKKYNEQFF,TGCGCCAGCAGTGAGTCGAAGAAATACAATGAGCAGTTCTTC
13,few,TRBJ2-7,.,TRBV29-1,CSVPGPSDYEQYF,TGCAGCGTACCGGGTCCATCCGACTACGAGCAGTACTTC
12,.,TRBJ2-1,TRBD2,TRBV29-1,CSAGTSYNEQFF,TGCAGCGCAGGGACTAGCTACAATGAGCAGTTCTTC
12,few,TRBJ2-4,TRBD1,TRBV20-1,CSAGTGQNIQYF,TGCAGTGCTGGGACGGGACAGAACATTCAGTACTTC
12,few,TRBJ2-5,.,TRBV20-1,CSATRTGETQYF,TGCAGTGCTACTAGGACCGGAGAGACCCAGTACTTC
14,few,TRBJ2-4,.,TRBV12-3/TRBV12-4,CASSLGGGQYIQYF,TGTGCCAGCAGTTTAGGCGGGGGCCAGTACATTCAGTACTTC
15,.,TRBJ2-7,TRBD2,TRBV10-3,CAISPGLAVNYEQYF,TGTGCCATCAGCCCGGGACTAGCGGTGAACTACGAGCAGTACTTC
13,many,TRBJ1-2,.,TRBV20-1,CSVAGAGNYGYTF,TGCAGTGTTGCGGGGGCGGGTAACTATGGCTACACCTTC
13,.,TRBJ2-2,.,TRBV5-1,CASHDANTGELFF,TGCGCCAGCCACGACGCTAACACCGGGGAGCTGTTTTTT
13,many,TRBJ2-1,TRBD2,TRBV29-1,CSVMIAGANEQFF,TGCAGCGTGATGATAGCGGGGGCCAATGAGCAGTTCTTC
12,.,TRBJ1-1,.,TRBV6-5,CASRAPGFVAFF,TGTGCCAGCCGAGCTCCGGGATTTGTAGCTTTCTTT
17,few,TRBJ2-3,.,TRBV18,CASSGVGEAYPTDTQYF,TGTGCCAGCTCAGGGGTCGGTGAGGCTTACCCCACAGATACGCAGTATTTT
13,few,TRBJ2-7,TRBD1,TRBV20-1,CSATGTGAREQYF,TGCAGTGCTACCGGGACAGGGGCCCGCGAGCAGTACTTC
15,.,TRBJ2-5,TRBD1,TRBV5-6,CASSLRQGSGETQYF,TGTGCCAGCAGCTTGAGACAGGGGTCGGGAGAGACCCAGTACTTC
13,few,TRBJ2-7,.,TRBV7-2,CASSHRDIYEQYF,TGTGCCAGCAGCCACCGGGACATCTACGAGCAGTACTTC
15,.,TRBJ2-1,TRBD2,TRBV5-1,CASSLALAAGDEQFF,TGCGCCAGCAGCTTGGCCCTAGCGGCTGGCGATGAGCAGTTCTTC
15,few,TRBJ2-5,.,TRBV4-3,CASSKFMGSSETQYF,TGCGCCAGCAGCAAGTTTATGGGGAGCTCAGAGACCCAGTACTTC
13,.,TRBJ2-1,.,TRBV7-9,CASSDHSFGEQFF,TGTGCCAGCAGCGACCACTCGTTTGGGGAGCAGTTCTTC
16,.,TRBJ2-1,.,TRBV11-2,CASRPLRDRAYNEQFF,TGTGCCAGCAGACCCCTCCGAGACAGAGCCTACAATGAGCAGTTCTTC
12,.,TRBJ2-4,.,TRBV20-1,CSASHPSNIQYF,TGCAGTGCTAGTCATCCCTCGAACATTCAGTACTTC
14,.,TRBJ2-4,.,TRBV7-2,CASSLSTGIAIQYF,TGTGCCAGCAGCTTATCTACAGGAATAGCCATTCAGTACTTC
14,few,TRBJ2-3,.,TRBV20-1,CSASRRKLTDTQYF,TGCAGTGCTAGTCGTAGGAAACTCACAGATACGCAGTATTTT
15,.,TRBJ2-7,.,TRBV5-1,CASSLKADRSYEQYF,TGCGCCAGCAGCTTGAAGGCGGATAGATCCTACGAGCAGTACTTC
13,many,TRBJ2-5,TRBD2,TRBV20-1,CSERGTSKETQYF,TGCAGTGAGAGGGGGACTAGTAAAGAGACCCAGTACTTC
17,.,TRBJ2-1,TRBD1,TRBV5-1,CASSLNQGAVSAGEQFF,TGCGCCAGCAGCTTGAATCAGGGGGCGGTTTCCGCTGGTGAGCAGTTCTTC